This T cell receptor beta chain was captured by sequencing in a study of graft-versus-host responses after intestinal transplantation. Study results and limitations: In recipient marrow, GvH clones were found, and some appeared first in ileum or blood. Maximum circulating GvH clone levels tracked with early post-transplant HvG decreases.

This clone was counted between two and nine times. The antigen is undetermined. Germline CDR1 is LNHNV and CDR2 is YYDKDF (reference sequence). The CDR3 sequence is 14 residues long. Losses at the gene ends were 7 bases for V and 6 bases for J; bases not matched to a gene: 11. Sequencing was performed with immunoSEQ multiplex PCR; in TCRdb, only in-frame clones are kept and a portion is missing. The sample contains 85,000 to 90,000 clones, roughly 92% of which appear only once. The TCR originated in a human donor who received an intestinal transplant. This chain uses TRBV15 with TRBJ1-2; 7 nucleotides agree with TRBD1. The source material was unstimulated CD4+ T cells sorted from spleen or lymph node cells, sampled before intestinal transplant. The chain's CDR3 is CATNPDREEDGYTF. CDR3 bases: TGTGCCACCAACCCCGACAGGGAGGAAGATGGCTACACCTTC. Full variable domain (remainder filled in from reference TRBV15 and TRBJ1-2): DAMVIQNPRYQVTQFGKPVTLSCSQTLNHNVMYWYQQKSSQAPKLLFHYYDKDFNNEADTPDNFQSRRPNTSFCFLDIRSPGLGDTAMYLCATNPDREEDGYTFGSGTRLTVV.